These 9 T cell receptor beta chains came from one sample sequenced in a study of OX40 agonist ivuxolimab in advanced cancers. Produced via immunoSEQ multiplex PCR; TCRdb's table is partial and in-frame only. The data show some 55,000 clones, with approximately 90% seen just once and approximately 12% held by the top ten. Sequencing used CD4+ or CD8+ T cells sorted from blood, obtained in a trial of the OX40 agonist ivuxolimab. The source of these receptors is an adult with an advanced solid tumor such as melanoma, head and neck, liver or kidney cancer.

The chain combines TRBV18 with TRBJ2-5, with D possibly TRBD1 on 5 matching bases. CDR1 KGHSH and CDR2 LQKENI come from the germline V gene. The CDR3 extends over 15 amino acids. Trimming took off 2 bases at V and 3 bases at J, with 13 bases between the two ends. The CDR3 protein is CASSPTSYRKETQYF. DNA for the CDR3: TGTGCCAGCTCACCAACGTCTTACAGGAAAGAGACCCAGTACTTC.

V gene TRBV5-4 combines with J gene TRBJ2-3; D call uncertain. The germline V gene encodes CDR1 SGHNT and CDR2 YYREEE (reference sequence). V was trimmed by 0 bases and J by 1 base, leaving 6 bases between them. The CDR3 has 14 amino acids. CDR3 DNA sequence: TGTGCCAGCAGCTTGGACACTGGCACAGATACGCAGTATTTT. As protein: CASSLDTGTDTQYF.

For the CDR3, the DNA is TGCGCCAGCGGAAGACTAGCGGGAGGCACAGATACGCAGTATTTT. It translates to CASGRLAGGTDTQYF. J is TRBJ2-3 and V is TRBV5-1; 12 bases map to TRBD2. With V trimmed by 7 bases and J by 1 base, 4 bases remained unmatched. Per germline, CDR1 SGHRS and CDR2 YFSETQ. There are 15 residues in the CDR3. Full variable domain (rest looked up from reference TRBV5-1 and TRBJ2-3): KAGVTQTPRYLIKTRGQQVTLSCSPISGHRSVSWYQQTPGQGLQFLFEYFSETQRNKGNFPGRFSGRQFSNSRSEMNVSTLELGDSALYLCASGRLAGGTDTQYFGPGTRLTVL.

The V call is TRBV4-2, the J call TRBJ2-7; 11 positions agree with TRBD1. Germline V gene sequence: CDR1 LGHNA, CDR2 YNFKEQ. This CDR3 region has 16 residues. V shed 5 bases, J shed 4 bases, and the junction held 10 bases outside the gene matches. DNA for the CDR3: TGTGCCAGCAGCTTGTCCGGACAGGGGGCGATTTACGAGCAGTACTTC. It encodes CASSLSGQGAIYEQYF.

This chain joins TRBV2 and TRBJ1-1; 10 bases fit TRBD1. Per germline, CDR1 SNHLY and CDR2 FYNNEI. V dropped 7 bases and J dropped 11; count of bases not matched to a gene: 16. The CDR3 covers 15 residues. CDR3 sequence: CASKASLTGGFRAFF. CDR3 sequence (DNA): TGTGCCAGCAAGGCTTCCTTGACAGGGGGCTTTCGGGCTTTCTTT.

DNA of the CDR3: TGTGCCAGCAGTGAAGCAGGGGCCGGGGAGCTGTTTTTT. Translating it yields CASSEAGAGELFF. The chain links TRBV6-1 to TRBJ2-2; D possibly corresponds to TRBD1 (5 bases). Germline CDR1 MNHNS, CDR2 SASEGT. V lost 0 bases, J lost 6 bases, and 5 bases lay in between. CDR3 length: 13 amino acids.

The genes are TRBV5-1 and TRBJ1-3; 7 bases match TRBD1. Germline CDR1 is SGHRS and CDR2 is YFSETQ. With V trimmed by 4 bases and J by 0 bases, 4 bases remained unmatched. This CDR3 region has 15 residues. The CDR3, as DNA: TGCGCCAGCAGCCTACAGGGGATCTCTGGAAACACCATATATTTT. This sequence encodes CASSLQGISGNTIYF.

The chain has TRBV27 and TRBJ2-1, with TRBD2 identical over 14 bases. The germline V gene has CDR1 MNHEY and CDR2 SMNVEV (reference sequence). This CDR3 is 18 amino acids long. Losses at the gene ends were 6 bases for V and 0 bases for J; bases not matched to a gene: 7. The CDR3 DNA sequence: TGTGCCAGCAGAAGGGGACTAGCGGGGGCCCCCTCCTACAATGAGCAGTTCTTC. It yields the protein CASRRGLAGAPSYNEQFF.

The genes are TRBV5-8 and TRBJ2-3, with no clear D. V was cut by 0 bases and J by 1 base, with 9 bases left in between. The CDR3 has 15 amino acids. Germline CDR1 reads SGHTS; CDR2 reads YDEGEE. The CDR3 spells CASSLAQAGTDTQYF. As DNA, the CDR3 is TGTGCCAGCAGCTTGGCTCAGGCGGGCACAGATACGCAGTATTTT.